Shown below are 30 T cell receptor beta chains from a single sample sequenced in a study of human T cells and chemical hapten exposure. Indicated time point: healthy volunteer bleed at 6 weeks. Blood, whole and unfractionated, served as the source for total RNA extraction. TCRdb re-called the RACE reads with MiXCR, one entry per CDR3 protein. The sample holds about 65,000 distinct CDR3 sequences; 5.5% to 7.5% are singletons and the top ten take 3.4%. Sequencing input: whole blood. These receptor sequences come from a female donor in good health. Some clones in this sample may be carry-over from other donors' samples.

This clonotype has at least ten counts. This chain uses TRBV29-1 with TRBJ2-3; D is possibly TRBD1 or TRBD2 (5 bases each). Trimming left V 2 bases short and J 4 bases short, with 16 bases between. The length of the CDR3 is 15 residues. CDR1 is SQVTM and CDR2 is ANQGSEA in the germline V gene. The chain's CDR3 is CSVEWGSRLADTQYF. CDR3 DNA: TGCAGCGTTGAATGGGGGTCTCGGCTTGCAGATACGCAGTATTTT.

This clonotype has only a few counts. This rearrangement joins TRBV21-1 to TRBJ2-7. TRBV21-1 is designated a pseudogene. The CDR3 is 11 amino acids. The CDR3 protein is CASSRDPEQYF. The CDR3 nucleotides are TGTGCCAGCAGCCGCGACCCCGAGCAGTACTTC.

The gene calls are TRBV7-2 and TRBJ2-3, with D perhaps matching TRBD2 (5 bases). The CDR3 has 14 residues. Germline V gene lookup returns CDR1 SGHTA and CDR2 FQGNSA. Trimming pared 1 base from V and 2 bases from J, leaving 7 bases between. Here the CDR3 DNA reads TGTGCCAGCAGCTTAGGCCTAGCCACAGATACGCAGTATTTT. Amino acid sequence: CASSLGLATDTQYF. The full variable domain, with the rest looked up from reference TRBV7-2 and TRBJ2-3, is GAGVSQSPSNKVTEKGKDVELRCDPISGHTALYWYRQSLGQGLEFLIYFQGNSAPDKSGLPSDRFSAERTGGSVSTLTIQRTQQEDSAVYLCASSLGLATDTQYFGPGTRLTVL.

This clonotype was counted ten times or more. The rearrangement joins TRBV29-1 to TRBJ2-1; the D gene is possibly TRBD1 (6 bases). The CDR3 covers 13 residues. Germline CDR1 is SQVTM and CDR2 is ANQGSEA. V lost 8 bases, J lost 0 bases, and 11 bases lay in between. The CDR3 DNA sequence: TGCAGCACAAAGACAGGCTCCTACAATGAGCAGTTCTTC. Encoded protein: CSTKTGSYNEQFF.

This clonotype was seen ten or more times. The chain recombines TRBV5-1 with TRBJ1-1; D is ambiguous. V gave up 1 base and J gave up 1 base, with 8 bases separating them. This CDR3 is 14 amino acids long. The germline gives CDR1 SGHRS, CDR2 YFSETQ. CDR3 sequence: CASSLRSENTEAFF. For the CDR3, the DNA is TGCGCCAGCAGCTTGAGGTCAGAGAACACTGAAGCTTTCTTT.

This clonotype was observed a handful of times. The chain has TRBV6-5 and TRBJ2-5; D is perhaps TRBD1 or TRBD2 (6 bases each). CDR1 is MNHEY, CDR2 SVGAGI, per germline. V was clipped by 4 bases and J by 4 bases, with 13 bases between them. The CDR3 covers 14 residues. The CDR3, as DNA: TGTGCCAGCAGTTTACAAGGGGGGCGAGAGACCCAGTACTTC. It translates to CASSLQGGRETQYF.

This clonotype was found many times. The V call is TRBV7-9, the J call TRBJ2-1; D is uncertain. Germline lookup yields CDR1 SEHNR and CDR2 FQNEAQ (reference sequence). This CDR3 spans 13 amino acids. The V end was cut by 5 bases, the J end by 6 bases, with 11 bases between. CDR3 amino acids: CASSPLGSNEQFF. In nucleotides, the CDR3 is TGTGCCAGCAGCCCCTTAGGGTCCAATGAGCAGTTCTTC.

This clonotype came up a few times. The genes are TRBV11-2 and TRBJ2-3, with 10 positions matching TRBD2. This CDR3 spans 17 amino acids. With V trimmed by 1 base and J by 3 bases, 7 bases remained unmatched. CDR1 is SGHAT and CDR2 is FQNNGV in the germline V gene. CDR3 region: CASSLGLAGESTDTQYF. CDR3 sequence (DNA): TGTGCCAGCAGCTTAGGGCTAGCGGGAGAATCGACAGATACGCAGTATTTT.

This clonotype was detected a few times. The chain links TRBV5-1 to TRBJ2-7, with 8 bases that match TRBD1. V was pared by 4 bases and J by 5 bases, with 8 bases of the junction left unmatched. CDR1 is SGHRS and CDR2 is YFSETQ in the germline V gene. The CDR3 length is 14 residues. In DNA form, the CDR3 reads TGCGCCAGCAGCACCAAGACAGGGGATGACGAGCAGTACTTC. This codes for CASSTKTGDDEQYF.

The rearrangement uses TRBV5-4 and TRBJ2-2, with no clear D. Trimming took 0 bases from V and 4 from J, leaving 7 bases between them. The CDR3 is made up of 14 amino acids. Germline V gene data show CDR1 as SGHNT and CDR2 as YYREEE (reference sequence). CDR3 residues: CASSLGGVTGELFF. The DNA for the CDR3 is TGTGCCAGCAGCTTGGGTGGCGTCACCGGGGAGCTGTTTTTT.

This clonotype occurred many times. V is TRBV27 and J is TRBJ2-3; TRBD2 agrees at 8 bases. The trim removed 6 bases at V and 2 bases at J, leaving 10 bases unmatched. This CDR3 region has 16 residues. CDR1 MNHEY and CDR2 SMNVEV come from the germline V gene (reference sequence). In DNA form, the CDR3 reads TGTGCCAGCAGGACAGGACTAGCAGGCGACACAGATACGCAGTATTTT. This codes for CASRTGLAGDTDTQYF.

The J gene is TRBJ2-5, the V gene TRBV7-8; 7 nucleotides agree with TRBD2. The CDR3 length is 16 residues. Losses at the gene ends were 1 base for V and 0 bases for J; bases not matched to a gene: 5. Germline V CDR1 and CDR2: SGHVS, FQNEAQ. CDR3 bases: TGTGCCAGCAGCTTAGAGCGGGGATCCCACCAAGAGACCCAGTACTTC. The encoded protein is CASSLERGSHQETQYF. Supplemented by reference TRBV7-8 and TRBJ2-5, the full variable domain reads GAGVSQSPRYKVAKRGQDVALRCDPISGHVSLFWYQQALGQGPEFLTYFQNEAQLDKSGLPSDRFFAERPEGSVSTLKIQRTQQEDSAVYLCASSLERGSHQETQYFGPGTRLLVL.

This clonotype has a count of ten or more. The V gene is TRBV2, the J gene TRBJ2-7, with 8 bases lining up with TRBD1. Germline V lookup: CDR1 SNHLY, CDR2 FYNNEI. The junction had 4 bases not matched to a gene; V was cut back by 4 bases and J by 2 bases. The CDR3 covers 14 residues. The CDR3 nucleotides read TGTGCCAGCAGTGCCGGGACAGGAACCTACGAGCAGTACTTC. This codes for CASSAGTGTYEQYF.

This clonotype appeared many times. CDR3 region: CASSLTGITYEQYF. The CDR3 DNA sequence: TGTGCCAGCAGTTTAACAGGGATTACCTACGAGCAGTACTTC. The rearrangement joins TRBV28 to TRBJ2-7; tentative D call: TRBD1 (6 bases). V was pared by 2 bases and J by 2 bases, with 10 bases between. Germline-derived CDR1 and CDR2 are MDHEN and SYDVKM. The CDR3 spans 14 residues. The complete variable domain, with remaining parts taken from reference TRBV28 and TRBJ2-7, reads DVKVTQSSRYLVKRTGEKVFLECVQDMDHENMFWYRQDPGLGLRLIYFSYDVKMKEKGDIPEGYSVSREKKERFSLILESASTNQTSMYLCASSLTGITYEQYFGPGTRLTVT.

This clonotype occurred many times. The chain links TRBV28 to TRBJ2-1; D perhaps matches TRBD1 (5 bases). Trimming took off 2 bases at V and 3 bases at J, with 5 bases between the two ends. CDR3 length: 13 amino acids. CDR1 MDHEN and CDR2 SYDVKM come from the germline V gene. The CDR3 DNA sequence: TGTGCCAGCAGTTTAAGGGGCTACAATGAGCAGTTCTTC. Protein product: CASSLRGYNEQFF.

This clonotype was counted only a few times. The V gene is TRBV2, the J gene TRBJ2-3; 11 positions agree with TRBD2. The CDR3 is 15 amino acids. With V trimmed by 8 bases and J by 3 bases, 7 bases remained unmatched. Germline V gene data show CDR1 as SNHLY and CDR2 as FYNNEI. The CDR3 sequence is CASSGGLAVTDTQYF. The CDR3 DNA follows: TGTGCCAGCTCGGGGGGACTAGCGGTGACAGATACGCAGTATTTT.

There are many counts of this clonotype. The chain is built from TRBV20-1 and TRBJ2-7; TRBD1 matches 7 bases. Germline assignment: CDR1 DFQATT and CDR2 SNEGSKA (reference sequence). V was clipped by 7 bases and J by 2 bases; unmatched bases: 5. The CDR3 spans 12 residues. The CDR3 region has the DNA TGCAGTGTTACGACAGGGACCTACGAGCAGTACTTC. Translation: CSVTTGTYEQYF.

In its sample, this clonotype was seen a few times. The CDR3 nucleotides read TGTGCCAGCAGCAGCCGCGACAGGGGGCTTGACAATGAGCAGTTCTTC. Encoded protein: CASSSRDRGLDNEQFF. The V call is TRBV12-3 or TRBV12-4, the J call TRBJ2-1; the match to TRBD1 covers 10 bases. The CDR3 runs to 16 residues. The trim removed 6 bases at V and 5 bases at J, leaving 10 bases unmatched.

This clonotype was picked up many times. Here the CDR3 reads CSARDLRDISGYTF. CDR3 nucleotide sequence: TGCAGTGCTAGAGACCTCCGGGACATCTCTGGCTACACCTTC. The genes are TRBV20-1 and TRBJ1-2, with a tentative D call TRBD1 (6 bases). Germline V gene sequence: CDR1 DFQATT, CDR2 SNEGSKA (reference sequence). Deletions cut 0 bases from V and 7 bases from J, with 15 bases between. This CDR3 has 14 residues.

The chain employs TRBV11-2 and TRBJ1-3, with D tentatively TRBD1 (5 bases). V gave up 2 bases and J gave up 0 bases, with 11 bases separating them. The CDR3 spans 16 residues. Germline CDR1 and CDR2: SGHAT and FQNNGV. The CDR3 DNA sequence: TGTGCCAGCAGCTTATTTGGGGCAAGCTCTGGAAACACCATATATTTT. It codes for CASSLFGASSGNTIYF.

This sequence joins TRBV4-3 and TRBJ1-1; no definite D call. With 0 bases removed from V and 0 bases from J, the gap between germline ends came to 11 bases. The CDR3 consists of 16 residues. Germline V gene data show CDR1 as LGHNA and CDR2 as YSLEER. CDR3 nucleotides: TGCGCCAGCAGCCAAGATAGTACAACGGTGAACACTGAAGCTTTCTTT. Its protein is CASSQDSTTVNTEAFF.

This chain connects TRBV28 to TRBJ1-2, with TRBD1 matching 7 bases. This CDR3 has 14 amino acids. Per the germline V gene, CDR1 is MDHEN and CDR2 is SYDVKM. The junction had 4 bases not matched to a gene; V was cut back by 4 bases and J by 2 bases. CDR3 bases: TGTGCCAGCAGTTCCTACAGGGGAAACTATGGCTACACCTTC. It specifies CASSSYRGNYGYTF.

This clonotype was seen ten or more times. The gene calls are TRBV29-1 and TRBJ2-5; perhaps TRBD1 as D (6 bases). The CDR3 loop spans 13 amino acids. V lost 4 bases, J lost 1 base, and 10 bases lay in between. Germline lookup yields CDR1 SQVTM and CDR2 ANQGSEA. CDR3 bases: TGCAGCGTTGCGGACAGTCCCCAAGAGACCCAGTACTTC. It specifies CSVADSPQETQYF. The whole variable domain, filled in from reference TRBV29-1 and TRBJ2-5, reads SAVISQKPSRDICQRGTSLTIQCQVDSQVTMMFWYRQQPGQSLTLIATANQGSEATYESGFVIDKFPISRPNLTFSTLTVSNMSPEDSSIYLCSVADSPQETQYFGPGTRLLVL.

This clonotype has at least ten counts. The chain recombines TRBV12-3 or TRBV12-4 with TRBJ2-3; 7 bases are shared with TRBD2. V dropped 3 bases and J dropped 1; count of bases not matched to a gene: 4. This CDR3 has 15 residues. CDR3 in DNA: TGTGCCAGCAGTTTCCGGGGGGATGGCACAGATACGCAGTATTTT. It codes for CASSFRGDGTDTQYF.

This clonotype was counted a few times. V and J are TRBV20-1 and TRBJ2-7; D tentatively reads TRBD1 or TRBD2 (5 bases each). CDR1 and CDR2 (germline): DFQATT, SNEGSKA (reference sequence). V was shortened by 6 bases and J by 0 bases, with 18 bases between the two germline ends. The CDR3 runs 15 residues. This CDR3 reads CSARVEGSSSYEQYF. The CDR3 nucleotides are TGCAGTGCCCGGGTAGAGGGGTCTAGCTCCTACGAGCAGTACTTC.

This clonotype was detected many times. The chain uses TRBV28 and TRBJ2-3; D not certain. CDR1 is MDHEN and CDR2 is SYDVKM in the germline V gene. The germline V and J ends were trimmed by 3 bases and 7 bases, with 2 bases remaining between them. The CDR3 extends over 10 amino acids. The CDR3 sequence is CASSLNTQYF. In nucleotides, the CDR3 is TGTGCCAGCAGTTTGAATACGCAGTATTTT. Complete variable domain (other parts from reference TRBV28 and TRBJ2-3): DVKVTQSSRYLVKRTGEKVFLECVQDMDHENMFWYRQDPGLGLRLIYFSYDVKMKEKGDIPEGYSVSREKKERFSLILESASTNQTSMYLCASSLNTQYFGPGTRLTVL.

This clonotype was detected only a few times. This chain joins TRBV4-2 and TRBJ2-5; D is unresolved. CDR3 size: 15 residues. In germline, CDR1 is LGHNA, CDR2 YNFKEQ. V was cut by 0 bases and J by 7 bases, with 15 bases left in between. CDR3 DNA: TGTGCCAGCAGCCAAGACACCATGACAAGAGGGACCCAGTACTTC. Its translation: CASSQDTMTRGTQYF.

This clonotype has a handful of counts. The chain recombines TRBV2 with TRBJ2-1, with 13 bases aligning to TRBD2. The junction had 7 bases not matched to a gene; V was cut back by 6 bases and J by 8 bases. CDR3 length equals 15 residues. Germline CDR1 reads SNHLY; CDR2 reads FYNNEI. The CDR3 is CASSSGTSGIHEQFF. DNA for the CDR3: TGTGCCAGCAGCTCCGGGACTAGCGGGATCCATGAGCAGTTCTTC.

This clonotype was recorded at least ten times. The rearrangement joins TRBV27 to TRBJ2-7; 8 nucleotides match TRBD1. V gave up 3 bases and J gave up 4 bases; unmatched junction bases: 8. The length of the CDR3 is 15 residues. From germline, CDR1 is MNHEY and CDR2 SMNVEV (reference sequence). The chain's CDR3 is CASSFLGQESYEQYF. The CDR3 DNA sequence: TGTGCCAGCAGTTTTTTGGGACAGGAAAGTTACGAGCAGTACTTC.

As concerns this clonotype: A much larger clone lies one base from this, so it may be a read error. V gene TRBV20-1 combines with J gene TRBJ1-1; D remains ambiguous. V was trimmed by 6 bases and J by 4 bases, leaving 15 bases between them. There are 13 residues in the CDR3. CDR1 and CDR2 from the germline V gene are DFQATT and SNEGSKA (reference sequence). The CDR3 is CSADNGVPTEAFF. The CDR3 coding sequence is TGCAGTGCAGACAACGGGGTCCCCACTGAAGCTTTCTTT.